The present T cell receptor (beta chain) was sequenced within a study of cytomegalovirus exposure and HLA in healthy donors. Study-wide points: Most TCR beta V segments were productive about 87% or about 30% of the time in an earlier analysis. The authors later linked a missense DCLRE1C variant to TCR beta V- and J-gene trimming.

The CDR3 has 13 residues. Germline loops: CDR1 MDHEN, CDR2 SYDVKM. Trimming left V 6 bases short and J 7 bases short, with 13 bases between. 13 Jbeta primers and 60 Vbeta primers were used for the PCR. Profiled with immunoSEQ multiplex PCR; TCRdb holds only in-frame clones, not every one. The sample carries about 150,000 clones, approximately 80% recorded once. In regard to this clone: The antigen is unknown.

The chain joins TRBV28 to TRBJ1-5; D is unresolved. This receptor was taken from a middle-aged woman in good health and CMV-seronegative. Sequencing was done on a sample of PBMCs. The CDR3 here is CASSPGRAQPQHF. The CDR3 DNA reads TGTGCCAGCAGCCCGGGAAGGGCGCAGCCCCAGCATTTT.